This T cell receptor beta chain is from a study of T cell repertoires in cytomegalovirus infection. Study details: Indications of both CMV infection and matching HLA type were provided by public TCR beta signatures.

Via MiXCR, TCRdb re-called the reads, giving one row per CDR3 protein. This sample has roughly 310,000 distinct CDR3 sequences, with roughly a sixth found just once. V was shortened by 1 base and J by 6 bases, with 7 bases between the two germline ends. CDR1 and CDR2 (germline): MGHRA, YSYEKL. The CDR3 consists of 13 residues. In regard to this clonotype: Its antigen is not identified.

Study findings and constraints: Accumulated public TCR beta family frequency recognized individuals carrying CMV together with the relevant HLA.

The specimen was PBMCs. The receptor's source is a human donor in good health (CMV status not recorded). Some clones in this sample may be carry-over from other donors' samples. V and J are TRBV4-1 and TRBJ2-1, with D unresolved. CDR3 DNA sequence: TGCGCCAGCAGCCAAGGGAACTTCAATGAGCAGTTCTTC. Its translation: CASSQGNFNEQFF.